This T cell receptor (beta chain) stems from a study of OX40 agonist ivuxolimab in advanced cancers. Background on the study: All patients had ivuxolimab intravenously every 2 weeks at 0.01 to 10 mg/kg. Among those treated, three patients had partial responses, one with hepatocellular carcinoma and two with cutaneous melanoma. Study-level results: On average, CD8+ T cells had more expanded clones than CD4+. CD4+ and CD8+ blood T cells expanded clonally by week 6 at 0.1 to 3.0 mg/kg.

TCRdb keeps only in-frame clones here, not all; method: immunoSEQ multiplex PCR. The data hold 85,000 to 130,000 clones, with about nine tenths observed a single time. This clone occurred a few times. What it binds is unknown. Trimming removed 0 bases at V and 10 bases at J, with 10 bases between. Germline V gives CDR1 MNHNS, CDR2 SASEGT. The CDR3 runs 13 residues. This chain uses TRBV6-1 with TRBJ1-5; D gene unclear. The TCR comes from an adult with an advanced solid tumor such as melanoma, head and neck, liver or kidney cancer. This sample comprised CD4+ or CD8+ T cells sorted from blood, obtained in a trial of the OX40 agonist ivuxolimab. CDR3: CASSEAGGNPQHF. CDR3 coding DNA: TGTGCCAGCAGTGAAGCAGGAGGGAATCCCCAGCATTTT.